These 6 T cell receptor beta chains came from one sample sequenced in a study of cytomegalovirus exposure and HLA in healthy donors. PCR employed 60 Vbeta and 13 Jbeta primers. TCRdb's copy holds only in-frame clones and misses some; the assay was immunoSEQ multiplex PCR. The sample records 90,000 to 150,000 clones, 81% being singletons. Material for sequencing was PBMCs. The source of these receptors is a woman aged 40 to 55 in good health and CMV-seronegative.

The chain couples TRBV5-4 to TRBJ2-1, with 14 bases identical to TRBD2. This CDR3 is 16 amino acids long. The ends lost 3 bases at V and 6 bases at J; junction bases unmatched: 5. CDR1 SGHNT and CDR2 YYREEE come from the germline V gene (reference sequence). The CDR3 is CASSSPGLAGVNEQFF. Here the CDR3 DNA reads TGTGCCAGCAGCTCGCCGGGACTAGCGGGAGTCAATGAGCAGTTCTTC.

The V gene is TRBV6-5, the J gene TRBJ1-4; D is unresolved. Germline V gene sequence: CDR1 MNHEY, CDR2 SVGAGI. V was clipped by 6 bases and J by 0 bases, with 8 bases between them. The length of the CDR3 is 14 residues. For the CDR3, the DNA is TGTGCCAGCAGCCCTTCGGCAACTAATGAAAAACTGTTTTTT. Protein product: CASSPSATNEKLFF.

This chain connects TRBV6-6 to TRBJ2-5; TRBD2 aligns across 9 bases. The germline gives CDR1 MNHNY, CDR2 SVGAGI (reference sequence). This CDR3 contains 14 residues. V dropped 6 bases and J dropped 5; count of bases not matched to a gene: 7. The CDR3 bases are TGTGCCAGCAGACGCGGGAGGGCCATGGAGACCCAGTACTTC. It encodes CASRRGRAMETQYF.

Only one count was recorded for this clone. The CDR3 spells CASSVPGTYGYTF. The CDR3 bases are TGTGCCAGCAGCGTACCAGGAACCTATGGCTACACCTTC. The gene calls are TRBV9 and TRBJ1-2; D gene ambiguous. CDR1 and CDR2 from the germline V gene are SGDLS and YYNGEE. V gave up 1 base and J gave up 4 bases, with 8 bases separating them. The CDR3 loop spans 13 amino acids.

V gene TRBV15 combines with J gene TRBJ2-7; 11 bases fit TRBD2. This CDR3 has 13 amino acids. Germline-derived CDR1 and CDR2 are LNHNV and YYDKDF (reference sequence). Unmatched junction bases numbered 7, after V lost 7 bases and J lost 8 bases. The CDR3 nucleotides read TGTGCCACCACTCCGACTAGCGGGGCAAAGCAGTACTTC. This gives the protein CATTPTSGAKQYF.

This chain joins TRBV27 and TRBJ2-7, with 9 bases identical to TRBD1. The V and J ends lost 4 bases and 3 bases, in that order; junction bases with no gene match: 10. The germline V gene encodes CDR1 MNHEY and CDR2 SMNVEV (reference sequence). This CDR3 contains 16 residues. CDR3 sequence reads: CASSYSGTGLHYEQYF. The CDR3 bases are TGTGCCAGCAGTTACTCCGGGACAGGGCTCCACTACGAGCAGTACTTC.